These T cell receptor beta chains were read from a single sample in a study of T cells in Graves' hyperthyroidism and ophthalmopathy. TCRdb independently ran MiXCR on the multiplex PCR reads; one entry per CDR3 protein. The sample has approximately 200,000 distinct CDR3 sequences; about 16% are singletons. The specimen sequenced was blood. Receptors originate from a man aged 35 to 55 with Graves' hyperthyroidism. CDR3s include the opening cysteine and the closing phenylalanine or tryptophan. Size is stated for part of the rows, as once, few or many counts, or as a class when the clone is expanded.

J: TRBJ2-2; V: TRBV5-1; size: many; CDR3: CASSLKQANTGELFF
J: TRBJ2-7; V: TRBV3-2; size: many; CDR3: CASSQPICGGSEQYF
J: TRBJ1-1; V: TRBV5-1; size: many; CDR3: CASSEISGVGTEAFF
J: TRBJ1-3; V: TRBV19; size: few; CDR3: CASSIRDSSGNTIYF
J: TRBJ2-5; V: TRBV20-1; size: many; CDR3: CSGKTGLGISETQYF
J: TRBJ2-5; V: TRBV7-7; size: many; CDR3: CASSFRGFQQETQYF
J: TRBJ1-1; V: TRBV7-9; size: once; CDR3: CASSLGGGQGSRTEAFF
J: TRBJ2-7; V: TRBV5-1; size: few; CDR3: CASSTDNYEQYF
J: TRBJ1-1; V: TRBV9; size: many; CDR3: CASSTPRKGTVDTEAFF
J: TRBJ1-2; V: TRBV29-1; size: many; CDR3: CSVREDGYGYTF
J: TRBJ1-6; V: TRBV29-1; size: .; CDR3: CSALEGDNSPLHF
J: TRBJ2-7; V: TRBV7-2; size: many; CDR3: CASSPGISKQYF
J: TRBJ2-7; V: TRBV20-1; size: many; CDR3: CSAKPIVTYEQYF
J: TRBJ1-2; V: TRBV5-6; size: .; CDR3: CASSLSGGGGYTF
J: TRBJ1-2; V: TRBV7-2; size: few; CDR3: CASSLAGNFMGYTF
J: TRBJ2-3; V: TRBV28; size: many; CDR3: CASTSVGGSTDTQYF
J: TRBJ1-2; V: TRBV12-3/TRBV12-4; size: many; CDR3: CASSFDSYINYGYTF
J: TRBJ1-1; V: TRBV9; size: many; CDR3: CASSVGDLTAMNTEAFF
J: TRBJ2-5; V: TRBV15; size: .; CDR3: CATSRDKGAEETQYF
J: TRBJ2-3; V: TRBV2; size: once; CDR3: CASTRADTQYF
J: TRBJ1-1; V: TRBV18; size: many; CDR3: CASSPQINTEAFF
J: TRBJ2-3; V: TRBV7-2; size: .; CDR3: CASSLVTREWVTDTQYF
J: TRBJ1-2; V: TRBV15; size: many; CDR3: CATSSFSAANGYTF
J: TRBJ2-7; V: TRBV5-1; size: .; CDR3: CASSFAGTGLYEQYF
J: TRBJ1-1; V: TRBV20-1; size: many; CDR3: CSALQGPVTEAFF
J: TRBJ2-5; V: TRBV10-2; size: many; CDR3: CASCPGLAGLFQETQYF
J: TRBJ1-3; V: TRBV4-3; size: .; CDR3: CASSQDLRGGNTIYF
J: TRBJ1-5; V: TRBV12-3/TRBV12-4; size: many; CDR3: CASSPGDWEPQHF
J: TRBJ2-2; V: TRBV20-1; size: .; CDR3: CSARDVGQGVSGELFF
J: TRBJ1-5; V: TRBV6-5; size: many; CDR3: CASSYSVAQAKSQHF
J: TRBJ2-3; V: TRBV2; size: .; CDR3: CVCSRNRDSTDTQYF
J: TRBJ2-5; V: TRBV20-1; size: .; CDR3: CSASTGTEQETQYF
J: TRBJ2-3; V: TRBV6-1; size: .; CDR3: CASSEIGGRAGDTQYF
J: TRBJ2-5; V: TRBV7-2; size: many; CDR3: CASSLGLAGGQETQYF
J: TRBJ1-4; V: TRBV5-5; size: .; CDR3: CASSPWTGSEKLSF
J: TRBJ1-1; V: TRBV12-3/TRBV12-4; size: many; CDR3: CASSSRRDSNTEAFF
J: TRBJ2-7; V: TRBV5-1; size: many; CDR3: CASSRDRDNEQYF
J: TRBJ2-1; V: TRBV5-6; size: many; CDR3: CASSLNSDEQFF
J: TRBJ1-1; V: TRBV30; size: many; CDR3: CAWSPRQGGSTEAFF